These 27 T cell receptor beta chains originate from one sample sequenced in a study of blood T cell repertoires in COVID-19. TCRdb's copy holds only in-frame clones and misses some; the assay was immunoSEQ multiplex PCR. The sample lists under 140,000 clones, 70% to 90% occurring once. Sequencing was performed on peripheral blood. These receptors originate from a human donor in a cohort sampled during active COVID-19.

This chain links TRBV27 with TRBJ1-1, with D perhaps matching TRBD1 (5 bases). CDR1 is MNHEY, CDR2 SMNVEV, per germline (reference sequence). This CDR3 comprises 14 residues. V shed 0 bases and J shed 7 bases, with 12 bases lying between them. Here the CDR3 DNA reads TGTGCCAGCAGTTTATCGGCAGGGAGGGGTGAAGCTTTCTTT. It translates to CASSLSAGRGEAFF.

Here the CDR3 DNA reads TGTGCCAGCAGCTTAACGGGACAGGCTGGCACTGAAGCTTTCTTT. This translates into CASSLTGQAGTEAFF. This chain uses TRBV7-3 with TRBJ1-1; 8 bases map to TRBD1. V lost 0 bases and J lost 4; bases outside the gene matches: 4. This CDR3 comprises 15 residues. Germline CDR1 is SGHTA and CDR2 is FQGTGA.

This clone was detected once. The chain combines TRBV13 with TRBJ2-3, with D tentatively TRBD1 (6 bases). The CDR3 is made up of 16 amino acids. V lost 4 bases and J 4 bases, leaving 18 bases between the germline ends. Germline-derived CDR1 and CDR2 are PRHDT and FYEKMQ (reference sequence). The DNA of the CDR3 is TGTGCCAGCAGCTCGCAGGGGTGGGAGAGCGCAGATACGCAGTATTTT. Protein product: CASSSQGWESADTQYF.

The rearrangement joins TRBV7-2 to TRBJ1-5; TRBD1 matches 7 bases. Germline lookup yields CDR1 SGHTA and CDR2 FQGNSA. CDR3 size: 18 residues. Trimming took 1 base from V and 0 from J; bases not matched to a gene: 9. The CDR3 DNA follows: TGTGCCAGCAGCTTAGGTGGGACAGTTAATTATAGCAATCAGCCCCAGCATTTT. This translates into CASSLGGTVNYSNQPQHF.

This clone was observed once. The chain recombines TRBV29-1 with TRBJ2-3, with D perhaps matching TRBD1 (7 bases). The CDR3 loop spans 16 amino acids. The V end was cut by 6 bases, the J end by 3 bases, with 22 bases between. Germline CDR1 reads SQVTM; CDR2 reads ANQGSEA. CDR3 loop: CSVTTRQGRGTDTQYF. CDR3 nucleotides: TGCAGCGTAACAACCAGACAGGGACGGGGGACAGATACGCAGTATTTT.

The chain recombines TRBV20-1 with TRBJ2-2; D is unresolved. Germline CDR1 is DFQATT and CDR2 is SNEGSKA (reference sequence). The V end lost 3 bases, the J end lost 3 bases, and 14 bases lay between the germline ends. The CDR3 has 15 residues. The CDR3 spells CSASRFDSDTGELFF. CDR3 bases: TGCAGTGCTAGTAGGTTCGACTCAGACACCGGGGAGCTGTTTTTT.

This sequence joins TRBV7-9 and TRBJ2-5, with D possibly matching TRBD2 (6 bases). The CDR3 totals 12 residues. The germline V and J ends were trimmed by 5 bases and 2 bases, with 6 bases remaining between them. CDR1 SEHNR and CDR2 FQNEAQ come from the germline V gene (reference sequence). CDR3 amino acids: CASSRGQETQYF. The CDR3 nucleotides read TGTGCCAGCAGCCGGGGGCAAGAGACCCAGTACTTC.

CDR3 region: CASSLRASGNGGNTGELFF. CDR3 DNA: TGTGCCAGCAGCTTAAGGGCTAGCGGGAACGGAGGAAACACCGGGGAGCTGTTTTTT. The chain has TRBV7-8 and TRBJ2-2, with 9 bases fitting TRBD2. Germline V gives CDR1 SGHVS, CDR2 FQNEAQ. After removal of 2 bases from V and 2 bases from J, the junction contained 12 bases not matched to a gene. This CDR3 is built from 19 residues. The entire variable domain, with the rest obtained from reference TRBV7-8 and TRBJ2-2, is as follows: GAGVSQSPRYKVAKRGQDVALRCDPISGHVSLFWYQQALGQGPEFLTYFQNEAQLDKSGLPSDRFFAERPEGSVSTLKIQRTQQEDSAVYLCASSLRASGNGGNTGELFFGEGSRLTVL.

The chain is built from TRBV4-1 and TRBJ2-2, with 10 bases lining up with TRBD1. The CDR3 length is 16 residues. The junction had 6 bases not matched to a gene; V was cut back by 1 base and J by 7 bases. Germline V gene sequence: CDR1 MGHRA, CDR2 YSYEKL. CDR3 in amino acids: CASSQGQGAANGELFF. CDR3 coding DNA: TGCGCCAGCAGCCAAGGACAGGGGGCCGCGAACGGGGAGCTGTTTTTT.

This clone was seen only once. The chain recombines TRBV6-5 with TRBJ2-6, with 7 positions matching TRBD1. This CDR3 has 15 amino acids. Germline-derived CDR1 and CDR2 are MNHEY and SVGAGI. V shed 6 bases and J 4 bases; nucleotides not matched to a gene: 6. CDR3 nucleotide sequence: TGTGCCAGCAGCGCGTCGGACAGGGGGGCCAACGTCCTGACTTTC. It codes for CASSASDRGANVLTF.

The gene calls are TRBV5-1 and TRBJ2-5; TRBD2 matches at 9 bases. Germline lookup yields CDR1 SGHRS and CDR2 YFSETQ. J was trimmed by 4 bases and V by 4 bases; bases with no gene match: 11. This CDR3 contains 16 residues. The CDR3 reads CASSPGIAGVGETQYF. The CDR3 DNA is TGCGCCAGCAGCCCTGGAATAGCGGGGGTCGGAGAGACCCAGTACTTC.

In this sample, this clone turned up a few times. The chain uses TRBV7-9 and TRBJ1-4; 7 nucleotides match TRBD1. The CDR3 runs to 17 residues. Trimming cost V 5 bases and J 2 bases; bases outside gene matches: 11. Germline lookup yields CDR1 SEHNR and CDR2 FQNEAQ (reference sequence). The CDR3, as DNA: TGTGCCAGCAGCCCAAATAGGGGGCGCGGGACTAATGAAAAACTGTTTTTT. Translation gives CASSPNRGRGTNEKLFF.

V and J are TRBV4-3 and TRBJ2-2; TRBD2 matches 7 bases. Trimming took 1 base from V and 1 from J; bases not matched to a gene: 3. The CDR3 consists of 16 residues. Germline V gives CDR1 LGHNA, CDR2 YSLEER. The CDR3 bases are TGCGCCAGCAGCCAAGGACTAGCAGTGAACACCGGGGAGCTGTTTTTT. Encoded protein: CASSQGLAVNTGELFF.

The chain couples TRBV5-1 to TRBJ1-1; 7 bases map to TRBD1. CDR1 is SGHRS, CDR2 YFSETQ, per germline. V lost 3 bases and J lost 1; bases outside the gene matches: 9. There are 16 residues in the CDR3. CDR3 protein: CASSSGQVLRNTEAFF. As DNA, the CDR3 is TGCGCCAGCAGCTCCGGACAGGTTCTTAGGAACACTGAAGCTTTCTTT.

This chain uses TRBV28 with TRBJ2-1, with 9 positions matching TRBD1. The length of the CDR3 is 15 residues. Per germline, CDR1 MDHEN and CDR2 SYDVKM. J gave up 4 bases and V 6 bases, and 7 bases lay outside the gene matches. The CDR3 nucleotides are TGTGCCAGCAGAGGATGGACAGGGGTATACAATGAGCAGTTCTTC. It codes for CASRGWTGVYNEQFF.

The chain carries TRBV19 and TRBJ2-2, with D perhaps matching TRBD2 (5 bases). The germline V and J ends were trimmed by 3 bases and 1 base, with 12 bases remaining between them. The CDR3 length is 16 residues. Germline CDR1 LNHDA, CDR2 SQIVND (reference sequence). CDR3 amino acids: CASSIFGRENTGELFF. The DNA of the CDR3 is TGTGCCAGTAGTATTTTTGGCCGGGAGAACACCGGGGAGCTGTTTTTT. Variable domain in full (rest from reference TRBV19 and TRBJ2-2): DGGITQSPKYLFRKEGQNVTLSCEQNLNHDAMYWYRQDPGQGLRLIYYSQIVNDFQKGDIAEGYSVSREKKESFPLTVTSAQKNPTAFYLCASSIFGRENTGELFFGEGSRLTVL.

This clone is medium-sized by share. This chain connects TRBV6-1 to TRBJ2-2; D is uncertain. Germline values: CDR1 MNHNS, CDR2 SASEGT. The CDR3 runs to 13 residues. V dropped 2 bases and J dropped 5 bases, with 6 bases sitting between them. This chain's CDR3 is CASSEQVTGELFF. For the CDR3, the DNA is TGTGCCAGCAGTGAACAGGTGACCGGGGAGCTGTTTTTT.

This clone was detected once. The chain links TRBV27 to TRBJ2-3; possibly TRBD2 for D (6 bases). Trimming left V 0 bases short and J 2 bases short, with 18 bases between. Germline V gene sequence: CDR1 MNHEY, CDR2 SMNVEV (reference sequence). The CDR3 runs 18 residues. CDR3 sequence: CASSLSSPRAGFTDTQYF. The CDR3 DNA reads as TGTGCCAGCAGTTTATCGTCCCCGCGAGCGGGCTTCACAGATACGCAGTATTTT.

This clone was recorded a few times. V usage is TRBV4-1 and J usage is TRBJ1-5, with D unclear. V shed 1 base and J shed 3 bases, with 13 bases lying between them. In germline, CDR1 is MGHRA, CDR2 YSYEKL. CDR3 length equals 16 residues. The CDR3 region has the DNA TGCGCCAGCAGCCAAGGCGCTCAGCGTTACAATCAGCCCCAGCATTTT. Translating it yields CASSQGAQRYNQPQHF.

The chain joins TRBV5-1 to TRBJ2-7, with 7 nucleotides matching TRBD2. This CDR3 spans 17 amino acids. With 2 bases clipped from V and 1 base from J, the junction kept 12 bases outside the gene matches. CDR1 is SGHRS, CDR2 YFSETQ, per germline. The CDR3 DNA reads as TGCGCCAGCAGCTTCTACTCCGGGAGGTATGGATCCTACGAGCAGTACTTC. This sequence encodes CASSFYSGRYGSYEQYF.

This chain joins TRBV28 and TRBJ2-2; D is perhaps TRBD2 (6 bases). In germline, CDR1 is MDHEN, CDR2 SYDVKM. V was clipped by 2 bases and J by 1 base, with 11 bases between them. The CDR3 is 16 residues long. Written as DNA, the CDR3 is TGTGCCAGCAGTTTACGGGGTAGCGGGAACACCGGGGAGCTGTTTTTT. This sequence encodes CASSLRGSGNTGELFF.

This clone appeared a few times. The chain is built from TRBV23-1 and TRBJ2-7; 8 nucleotides match TRBD1. TRBV23-1 is treated as an ORF (open reading frame) with a function not yet certain. This CDR3 is 12 amino acids long. V shed 6 bases and J 5 bases; nucleotides not matched to a gene: 3. CDR3 in DNA: TGCGCCAGCAGCCCGACAGGGGACGAGCAGTACTTC. This encodes CASSPTGDEQYF.

V is TRBV7-2 and J is TRBJ2-1; tentatively, D is TRBD2 (6 bases). This CDR3 has 13 residues. V was trimmed by 7 bases and J by 4 bases, leaving 11 bases between them. In germline, CDR1 is SGHTA, CDR2 FQGNSA. For the CDR3, the DNA is TGTGCCAGCAACCCGGGACTTTACAATGAGCAGTTCTTC. This sequence encodes CASNPGLYNEQFF.

This clone has just one count. This chain links TRBV11-2 with TRBJ2-5, with 13 bases aligning to TRBD2. CDR3 length: 16 residues. V lost 5 bases to trimming and J lost 5 bases; unmatched junction nucleotides: 8. CDR1 is SGHAT, CDR2 FQNNGV, per germline. CDR3 sequence reads: CASSPLGLAGVETQYF. The DNA of the CDR3 is TGTGCCAGCAGCCCCCTCGGACTAGCGGGAGTGGAGACCCAGTACTTC.

The chain employs TRBV29-1 and TRBJ2-2; D gene ambiguous. Germline lookup yields CDR1 SQVTM and CDR2 ANQGSEA. V lost 2 bases to trimming and J lost 0 bases, with 10 bases between them. CDR3 length equals 15 residues. The CDR3 is CSVESRFANTGELFF. Written as DNA, the CDR3 is TGCAGCGTTGAATCGCGGTTCGCGAACACCGGGGAGCTGTTTTTT.

The count of this clone is one. The V gene is TRBV28, the J gene TRBJ1-2; possible D gene TRBD1, 6 bases. Trimming removed 9 bases at V and 8 bases at J, with 19 bases between. CDR1 and CDR2 (germline): MDHEN, SYDVKM. The CDR3 sequence is 13 residues long. The CDR3 is CASNRERVGGYTF. For the CDR3, the DNA is TGTGCCAGTAACAGGGAGAGAGTCGGAGGCTACACCTTC.

The sample holds one count of this clone. The chain uses TRBV30 and TRBJ2-3; TRBD1 matches 7 bases. With V trimmed by 5 bases and J by 0 bases, 8 bases remained unmatched. This CDR3 is built from 15 residues. The germline V gene encodes CDR1 GTSNPN and CDR2 SVGIG (reference sequence). CDR3 sequence reads: CAWDIQGRSTDTQYF. The CDR3 coding sequence is TGTGCCTGGGACATACAGGGGAGAAGCACAGATACGCAGTATTTT.